Reported below is one TCR beta chain. This sample is drawn from a study of blood T cell repertoires in COVID-19. About the research overall: COVID-19 samples collected from the United States, Italy and Spain covered acute and convalescent phases.

There are 16 residues in the CDR3. From germline, CDR1 is KGHSH and CDR2 LQKENI. J gave up 2 bases and V 5 bases, and 8 bases lay outside the gene matches. Per the authors' pipeline: Reference gene primer amplification gave nucleated cell count estimates. Method: immunoSEQ multiplex PCR; TCRdb's copy keeps in-frame clones and lacks some. The D gene and trimming were derived from the DNA, and the V and J assignments and clone size from that table. The data hold 80,000 or so clones, with under 80% observed a single time. Sequenced material: peripheral blood. This sequence joins TRBV18 and TRBJ2-3; 9 bases are a match to TRBD1. The receptor comes from a human donor in a cohort sampled during active COVID-19. DNA for the CDR3: TGTGCCAGCTCAAGCGAGACAGGGGGGAACACAGATACGCAGTATTTT. It is translated as CASSSETGGNTDTQYF.